This entry features one TCR beta chain sequence. The antigen this receptor binds is unknown. Per-base quality was not reported, and no clone a single base away is much larger than it. Genomic DNA was isolated from the sorted cells so that the TCRbeta CDR3 region could be sequenced. TCRbeta CDR3 regions were sequenced using the immunoSEQ Assay. This is the immuneACCESS table as TCRdb keeps it, with only in-frame sequences that have V and J called. A part of the clones is gone; compared with another copy, unresolved V genes explain less than half, and the rest is unexplained. Present in this sample are around 76,000 clones, 85% to 90% of which were seen just once. 13% of the sample comes from the top ten. V and J lose 4 bases and 8 bases, and a span of 15 bases separates them. CDR3 length: 14 amino acids, cysteine to phenylalanine. The only DNA kept is the CDR3, 42 bases in frame from the first base. Taken from the germline V gene, the CDR1 and CDR2 loops are SGHRS and YFSETQ.

The trial excluded patients who had a history of autoimmune disease or were on systemic immunosuppression. Peripheral blood for TCR sequencing was drawn from every dose cohort at baseline, at cycle 4 day 1 and at cycle 7 day 1. The samples were drawn from a first-in-human, open-label, multicenter phase I dose-escalation trial of ivuxolimab. The trial enrolled adults with locally advanced or metastatic head and neck squamous cell, hepatocellular, melanoma or renal cell carcinoma. Before TCR sequencing, CD4+ T cells and CD8+ T cells from peripheral blood were sorted into separate populations. These data originate in a study of OX40 agonist ivuxolimab in advanced cancers. Notes on the research overall: The costimulatory receptor OX40 (CD134) was targeted by ivuxolimab, a fully human IgG2 agonistic monoclonal antibody. Intravenous ivuxolimab was administered to patients every 2 weeks at six dose levels: 0.01, 0.1, 0.3, 1.5, 3 and 10 mg/kg. Of the roughly 52 dose-escalation patients, hepatocellular carcinoma was present in roughly 19, melanoma in approximately 15, renal cell carcinoma in 9 and head and neck cancer in 9. A male proportion of nearly 85% and a mean age of 60 years, ranging from about 23 to 90, were recorded for the dose-escalation cohort. Prior anti-PD-1, anti-PD-L1 or anti-CTLA-4 therapy was permitted, and checkpoint inhibitors had been received by 40% to 50% of dose-escalation patients. Partial responses were achieved by three dose-escalation patients, of whom one had hepatocellular carcinoma and two had cutaneous melanoma. Peripheral TCRbeta sequencing was intended to test whether TCR sequence diversity was altered and clonal T-cell expansion was caused by ivuxolimab. The monotherapy dose-escalation portion (N ≈ 57 patients) of the phase I ivuxolimab trial is reported in the paper. General conclusions and limits of the study: At doses of 0.1 to 3.0 mg/kg, clonal expansion of both CD4+ and CD8+ T cells in blood was seen between baseline and week 6. After ivuxolimab, CD8+ T cells had more expanded clones than CD4+ T cells on average. In the 0.1-3.0 mg/kg groups, partial responders were among the patients with the lowest normalized peripheral clonal expansion, particularly in CD8+ T cells. Low levels of normalized T-cell clonal expansion were also seen in some patients who did not respond. The antigen specificity of the clonally expanded peripheral T cells was not determined.

Sequences were derived from CD4+ or CD8+ T cells sorted from blood, sampled in a trial of the OX40 agonist ivuxolimab. Here the chain combines TRBV5-1 and TRBJ1-4; D gene: possibly TRBD1, on 6 matching bases. This TCR was recovered from an adult with an advanced solid tumor such as melanoma, head and neck, liver or kidney cancer. The sequenced DNA is TGCGCCAGCAGCGAGACAGGTATAGGGGAAAAACTGTTTTTT. The translation is CASSETGIGEKLFF.